These T cell receptor beta chains were read from a single sample in a study of human T cells and chemical hapten exposure. TCRdb fed the RACE reads into MiXCR, producing one record per CDR3 protein. The table records approximately 96,000 distinct CDR3 sequences, 9.3% of them present only once. This material consisted of whole blood, taken in connection with sensitization to the hapten diphenylcyclopropenone (DPC). These receptors were obtained from a woman between 35 and 50 years old with alopecia areata. Some clones in this sample may be carry-over from other donors' samples. Both conserved end residues are part of each CDR3. A D gene is named only where the DNA matches it firmly. The size entry is marked missing in some rows and otherwise reads once, few, many or a size class.

>TRBV6-1|TRBJ1-5|many|-|15
CASSQGGLVNQPQHF
TGTGCCAGCAGTCAAGGGGGTTTGGTCAATCAGCCCCAGCATTTT
>TRBV6-2/TRBV6-3|TRBJ1-6|many|TRBD1|14
CASSHGQGPSPLHF
TGTGCCAGCAGCCACGGACAGGGGCCCTCACCCCTCCACTTT
>TRBV4-3|TRBJ1-1|many|-|14
CASSQDVAVSEAFF
TGCGCCAGCAGCCAAGATGTGGCGGTCTCTGAAGCTTTCTTT
>TRBV7-9|TRBJ2-3|medium-sized|-|12
CASRSGTDTQYF
TGTGCCAGCAGAAGCGGCACAGATACGCAGTATTTT
>TRBV27|TRBJ2-1|many|-|15
CARSWGFGTYNEQFF
TGTGCCAGGTCCTGGGGTTTTGGAACCTACAATGAGCAGTTCTTC
>TRBV13|TRBJ1-4|many|-|14
CASREKGGNEKLFF
TGTGCCAGCAGGGAAAAGGGGGGTAATGAAAAACTGTTTTTT
>TRBV2|TRBJ2-7|-|-|14
CASSQGLGSSEQYF
TGTGCCAGCAGTCAGGGACTCGGGTCCTCCGAGCAGTACTTC
>TRBV6-2/TRBV6-3|TRBJ2-5|many|-|13
CASSGRKKETQYF
TGTGCCAGCAGTGGACGGAAGAAAGAGACCCAGTACTTC
>TRBV28|TRBJ2-3|-|-|13
CASSRFPGFTQYF
TGTGCCAGCAGCAGATTCCCGGGCTTTACGCAGTATTTT
>TRBV11-1|TRBJ2-6|few|-|15
CASSSGLSGANVLTF
TGTGCCAGCAGTTCGGGGCTTTCTGGGGCCAACGTCCTGACTTTC
>TRBV6-2/TRBV6-3|TRBJ1-4|-|TRBD1|16
CASSYSDRGPQEKLFF
TGTGCCAGCAGTTACTCCGACAGGGGGCCGCAAGAAAAACTGTTTTTT
>TRBV6-2/TRBV6-3|TRBJ1-2|few|-|13
CASSYGQTNGYTF
TGTGCCAGCAGTTACGGGCAAACCAATGGCTACACCTTC
>TRBV20-1|TRBJ1-5|few|-|13
CSAYSYSNQPQHF
TGCAGTGCGTATAGTTATAGCAATCAGCCCCAGCATTTT
>TRBV11-2|TRBJ2-1|few|-|15
CASSLPIYGAHEQFF
TGTGCCAGCAGCTTACCCATCTATGGAGCGCATGAGCAGTTCTTC
>TRBV20-1|TRBJ1-4|-|TRBD1|14
CSALRGTVAEKLFF
TGCAGTGCTCTCCGAGGGACAGTCGCTGAAAAACTGTTTTTT
>TRBV6-2/TRBV6-3|TRBJ1-1|few|-|12
CASRTASTEAFF
TGTGCCAGCAGGACAGCTTCCACTGAAGCTTTCTTT
>TRBV7-2|TRBJ1-2|-|TRBD1|15
CASSLEAGGGYGYTF
TGTGCCAGCAGCTTAGAGGCAGGGGGCGGCTATGGCTACACCTTC
>TRBV28|TRBJ2-4|-|TRBD1|13
CATQGVAKNIQYF
TGTGCCACCCAGGGGGTAGCCAAAAACATTCAGTACTTC
>TRBV7-9|TRBJ2-1|few|TRBD2|16
CASSPRGTSEYNEQFF
TGTGCCAGCAGCCCCCGCGGCACTAGCGAATACAATGAGCAGTTCTTC
>TRBV5-1|TRBJ2-5|-|-|13
CASSLVGSETQYF
TGCGCCAGCAGCTTGGTTGGCAGTGAGACCCAGTACTTC
>TRBV6-6|TRBJ2-5|-|-|14
CASSYGRLKETQYF
TGTGCCAGCAGTTACGGTCGACTAAAAGAGACCCAGTACTTC
>TRBV6-2/TRBV6-3|TRBJ2-1|-|TRBD2|17
CASSYTSGSRTYNEQFF
TGTGCCAGCAGTTACACTAGCGGGAGCAGGACCTACAATGAGCAGTTCTTC
>TRBV6-1|TRBJ2-3|many|-|13
CASSDGQSDTQYF
TGTGCCAGCAGTGATGGCCAGTCAGATACGCAGTATTTT
>TRBV9|TRBJ1-5|-|TRBD1|14
CASSGQGANQPQHF
TGTGCCAGCAGCGGACAGGGGGCCAATCAGCCCCAGCATTTT
>TRBV29-1|TRBJ2-7|few|-|12
CSAASGGHEQYF
TGCAGCGCCGCCTCCGGGGGCCACGAGCAGTACTTC
>TRBV5-1|TRBJ2-3|many|-|14
CASSLAGDTDTQYF
TGCGCCAGCAGCTTGGCCGGGGACACAGATACGCAGTATTTT
>TRBV28|TRBJ2-3|many|-|13
CASIGPNTDTQYF
TGTGCCAGCATTGGGCCAAACACGGATACGCAGTATTTT
>TRBV2|TRBJ2-1|-|TRBD1|14
CASRTGQGADEQFF
TGTGCCAGCAGGACGGGACAGGGGGCCGATGAGCAGTTCTTC
>TRBV29-1|TRBJ2-3|-|-|12
CSVSPGADTQYF
TGCAGCGTTTCCCCGGGAGCAGATACGCAGTATTTT
>TRBV6-4|TRBJ1-1|many|-|13
CASSVEENTEAFF
TGTGCCAGCAGTGTGGAGGAGAACACTGAAGCTTTCTTT
>TRBV5-4|TRBJ2-3|few|TRBD2|15
CASSQGTSYTDTQYF
TGTGCCAGCAGCCAGGGGACTAGTTACACAGATACGCAGTATTTT
>TRBV7-9|TRBJ1-1|few|-|14
CASSQWEANTEAFF
TGTGCCAGCAGCCAGTGGGAAGCGAACACTGAAGCTTTCTTT
>TRBV29-1|TRBJ1-2|-|TRBD1|12
CSGGQSNYGYTF
TGCAGCGGGGGACAGAGTAACTATGGCTACACCTTC
>TRBV29-1|TRBJ1-5|few|-|14
CSVAAENSNQPQHF
TGCAGCGTTGCGGCAGAAAATAGCAATCAGCCCCAGCATTTT
>TRBV3-1|TRBJ1-2|many|-|14
CASSQRADNYGYTF
TGTGCCAGCAGCCAAAGGGCAGATAACTATGGCTACACCTTC
>TRBV6-8|TRBJ2-4|many|TRBD1|15
CASSSGTGGVNIQYF
TGTGCCAGCAGTTCCGGGACAGGCGGAGTAAACATTCAGTACTTC
>TRBV7-9|TRBJ2-1|few|-|14
CASSFLDTYNEQFF
TGTGCCAGCAGCTTTCTGGACACCTACAATGAGCAGTTCTTC
>TRBV11-2|TRBJ2-4|few|-|13
CASSPAAVEMQYF
TGTGCCAGCAGCCCAGCGGCCGTGGAAATGCAGTACTTC